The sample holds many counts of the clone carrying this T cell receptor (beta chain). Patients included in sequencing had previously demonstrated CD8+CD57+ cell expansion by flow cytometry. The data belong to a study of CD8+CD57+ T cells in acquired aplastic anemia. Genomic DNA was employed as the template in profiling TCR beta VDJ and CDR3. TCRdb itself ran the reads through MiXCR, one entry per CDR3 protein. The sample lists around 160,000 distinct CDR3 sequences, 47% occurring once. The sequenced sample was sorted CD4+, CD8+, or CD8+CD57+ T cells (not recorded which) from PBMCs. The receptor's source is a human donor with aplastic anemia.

The CDR3 loop reads CASSSRVAGSLDTQYF. The CDR3 DNA is TGTGCCAGCAGCTCGAGGGTAGCGGGATCATTAGATACGCAGTATTTT. The chain has TRBV5-4 and TRBJ2-3, with TRBD2 identical over 8 bases. Looked up from germline, CDR1 is SGHNT and CDR2 is YYREEE (reference sequence). This CDR3 region has 16 residues. With 3 bases clipped from V and 5 bases from J, the junction kept 11 bases outside the gene matches.